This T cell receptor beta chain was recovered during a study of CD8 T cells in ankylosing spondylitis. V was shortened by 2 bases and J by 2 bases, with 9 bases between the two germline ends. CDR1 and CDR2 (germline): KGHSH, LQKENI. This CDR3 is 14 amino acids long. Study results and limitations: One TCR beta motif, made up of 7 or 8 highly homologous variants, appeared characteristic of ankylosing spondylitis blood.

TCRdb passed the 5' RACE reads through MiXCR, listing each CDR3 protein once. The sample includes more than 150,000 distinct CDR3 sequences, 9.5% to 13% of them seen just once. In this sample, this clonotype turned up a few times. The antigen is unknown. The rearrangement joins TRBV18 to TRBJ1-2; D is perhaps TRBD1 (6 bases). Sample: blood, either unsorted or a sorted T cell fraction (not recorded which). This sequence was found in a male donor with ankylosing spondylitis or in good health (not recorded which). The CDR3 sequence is CASSPGTNNYGYTF. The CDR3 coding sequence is TGTGCCAGCTCACCAGGGACAAACAACTATGGCTACACCTTC.